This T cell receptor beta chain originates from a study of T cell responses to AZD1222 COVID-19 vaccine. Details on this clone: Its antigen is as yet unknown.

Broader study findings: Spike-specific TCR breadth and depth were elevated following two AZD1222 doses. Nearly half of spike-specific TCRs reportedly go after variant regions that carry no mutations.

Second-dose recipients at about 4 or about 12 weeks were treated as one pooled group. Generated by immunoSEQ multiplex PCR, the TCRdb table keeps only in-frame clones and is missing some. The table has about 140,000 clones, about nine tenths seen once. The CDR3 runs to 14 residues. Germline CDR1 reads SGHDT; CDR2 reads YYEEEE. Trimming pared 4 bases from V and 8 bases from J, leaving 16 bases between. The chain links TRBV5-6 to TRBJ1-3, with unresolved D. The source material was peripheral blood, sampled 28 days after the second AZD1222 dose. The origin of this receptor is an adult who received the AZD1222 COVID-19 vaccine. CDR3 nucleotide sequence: TGTGCCAGCAGCCTATCCGGGCGCGAGGACACCATATATTTT. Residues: CASSLSGREDTIYF.